This note documents a single TCR beta chain sequence. Its target antigen remains unknown. No much larger clone is present one base from it, and per-base qualities are unavailable. These data come from a study of cytomegalovirus exposure and HLA in healthy donors (dated by TCRdb to about 2017). Context from the whole study: A later analysis indicated that the 120 or so validation repertoires were generated on the platform also employed for the 700 or so repertoires of the first cohort. High-throughput TCR immunosequencing, statistical association of individual TCRs with disease status, and machine learning were combined to predict cytomegalovirus infection status. Along with the roughly 670-subject first cohort, a separate validation cohort of 120 different subjects was used. The aim of the study was to test whether cataloging public T cell receptors could identify signatures of past pathogen exposure.

V is cut by 0 bases and J by 0 bases, and the space between the germline ends is 10 bases. Per the germline V gene (reference sequence), SGHNT is the CDR1 and YYREEE is the CDR2. From cysteine to phenylalanine, the CDR3 is 15 amino acids long. CDR3 DNA only is kept here, 45 bases in frame from base 1. Libraries were made using the immunoSEQ multiplex PCR assay. The published analysis was carried out like this. A statistical classification framework was built for diagnosing cytomegalovirus status from the catalog of TCR beta chain sequences. The clones in this table, taken by TCRdb from immuneACCESS, are in-frame only. Not every clone is retained; where verified, under half of the shortfall comes from an unresolved V gene, and the cause of the rest is unknown. V, J and clone size are taken as reported in that table, and D and trimming were inferred from the DNA itself. Recorded for this sample are approximately 160,000 clones; just under 85% of them occurred a single time. The ten top clones hold around 2.4% of the sample.

Donors formed part of the validation cohort, which comprised over a hundred subjects and was distinct from the first cohort of under 850 subjects. What the research found in general, with its limitations: According to the authors, the approach could potentially be generalized to other disease states and immunological phenotypes. In vitro tests confirmed that a few of the cytomegalovirus-associated TCR beta chains recognize cytomegalovirus antigens. The validation cohort had no HLA typing available for a later analysis, so co-occurrence within that cohort was assessed over all 110 or so repertoires. The study listed 164 TCR beta chains as associated with cytomegalovirus. Most TCR sequences were seen in very few donors, while some public TCRs were found in many individuals. A later analysis found that TCRs clustered in the first cohort also tended to co-occur in the 100 to 150 validation repertoires, with roughly 95% of cluster scores above 0. The classifier was reported to diagnose cytomegalovirus status with high specificity and sensitivity in both the original cohort and the validation cohort.

In this chain, TRBV5-4 is recombined with TRBJ2-7; the D gene is perhaps TRBD2, on 6 matching bases. Sequencing was done on a sample of PBMCs. The origin of this receptor is a man under 40 in good health and CMV-seropositive. The CDR3 is CASSLGSGSSYEQYF. Here is the DNA: TGTGCCAGCAGCTTGGGGTCCGGGAGCTCCTACGAGCAGTACTTC. The full variable domain, with segments outside the CDR3 supplied by the reference TRBV5-4 and TRBJ2-7 proteins, appears as ETGVTQSPTHLIKTRGQQVTLRCSSQSGHNTVSWYQQALGQGPQFIFQYYREEENGRGNFPPRFSGLQFPNYSSELNVNALELDDSALYLCASSLGSGSSYEQYFGPGTRLTVT.